This T cell receptor (beta chain) was profiled in a study of follicular helper T cells after annual influenza vaccination. For the study at large: After each seasonal flu vaccination, blood came on days 0, 7 and 28. Findings of the study overall: Most later recoveries of Day 7 ICOS+CD38+ clones were ICOS-CD38- cTfh.

To note about this clone: Its specificity is unknown.

The length of the CDR3 is 15 residues. V lost 2 bases to trimming and J lost 4 bases; unmatched junction nucleotides: 3. CDR1 is SGHRS, CDR2 YFSETQ, per germline. Time point here: 2015-2016 season, pre-vaccination. Before and after seasonal inactivated influenza vaccination, adults gave blood for sorting CD4 subsets for sequencing. Non-naive CD4+CXCR5+PD-1+ cTfh were sorted into ICOS+CD38+ and ICOS-CD38- fractions. Sequencing used immunoSEQ multiplex PCR; TCRdb keeps in-frame clones, though not all of them. The sample carries some 10,000 clones, approximately 81% recorded once. The J gene is TRBJ1-6, the V gene TRBV5-1; 7 nucleotides match TRBD1. This specimen was CXCR5+ CD38- circulating T follicular helper cells from blood, taken on the day of influenza vaccination. The subset is: circulating Tfh, non-naive CD4+CXCR5+PD-1+ (ICOS+CD38+ or ICOS-CD38-). This receptor was taken from an adult who received the influenza vaccine. The CDR3 loop reads CASSLRDSYNSPLHF. CDR3 in DNA: TGCGCCAGCAGCTTAAGGGACAGTTATAATTCACCCCTCCACTTT. Looking up the rest from reference TRBV5-1 and TRBJ1-6 gives the full variable domain: KAGVTQTPRYLIKTRGQQVTLSCSPISGHRSVSWYQQTPGQGLQFLFEYFSETQRNKGNFPGRFSGRQFSNSRSEMNVSTLELGDSALYLCASSLRDSYNSPLHFGNGTRLTVT.